The rows below give T cell receptor beta chains drawn from one sample of a study of TIL therapy for anti-PD-1-resistant metastatic lung cancer. Sequenced by immunoSEQ multiplex PCR; TCRdb stores in-frame clones only, minus some. The table includes approximately 92,000 clones, just over 65% detected once. Sequences were derived from tumor tissue, sampled at baseline. The receptors come from a person between 30 and 80 years old with non-small cell lung cancer. Both conserved end residues are part of each CDR3. D genes are given only for firm matches. Not all rows give a size; the values are once, few, many and, for expanded clones, a class.

V: TRBV5-6; D: NA; J: TRBJ2-7; size: medium-sized; DNA: TGTGCCAGCAGCCCGGAATGGGTAGGCGAGCAGTACTTC; CDR3: CASSPEWVGEQYF
V: TRBV5-5; D: NA; J: TRBJ2-7; size: NA; DNA: TGTGCCAGCCGCCAGCCCGGGACGGGAACCTACGAGCAGTACTTC; CDR3: CASRQPGTGTYEQYF
V: TRBV5-1; D: TRBD1; J: TRBJ2-7; size: few; DNA: TGCGCCAGCAGCTTTATACAGGGGGAAGGATACGAGCAGTACTTC; CDR3: CASSFIQGEGYEQYF
V: TRBV28; D: NA; J: TRBJ2-1; size: NA; DNA: TGTGCCACCCGAGTGGCCTATGAGCAGTTCTTC; CDR3: CATRVAYEQFF
V: TRBV18; D: TRBD2; J: TRBJ2-7; size: few; DNA: TGTGCCAGCTCACCACCTACGGGACTAGCGGGAGTCGAGCAGTACTTC; CDR3: CASSPPTGLAGVEQYF
V: TRBV12-3/TRBV12-4; D: NA; J: TRBJ1-1; size: NA; DNA: TGTGCCAGCAGGTGGGGAGTGAACACTGAAGCTTTCTTT; CDR3: CASRWGVNTEAFF
V: TRBV29-1; D: TRBD1; J: TRBJ1-1; size: NA; DNA: TGCAGCGTTGGGGGCAGGGGGCGGGACACTGAAGCTTTCTTT; CDR3: CSVGGRGRDTEAFF
V: TRBV7-2; D: NA; J: TRBJ2-2; size: NA; DNA: TGTGCCAGCAGCTTAAGACCCCGCCTCGCCGAGACGACCGGGGAGCTGTTTTTT; CDR3: CASSLRPRLAETTGELFF
V: TRBV6-5; D: NA; J: TRBJ1-5; size: NA; DNA: TGTGCCAGCAGGAGGGGCAGGAATAGCAATCAGCCCCAGCATTTT; CDR3: CASRRGRNSNQPQHF
V: TRBV7-2; D: NA; J: TRBJ2-5; size: NA; DNA: TGTGCCAGCAGGGAGTACACCCAAGAGACCCAGTACTTC; CDR3: CASREYTQETQYF
V: TRBV7-9; D: NA; J: TRBJ1-6; size: NA; DNA: TGTGCCAGCAGCCCGCGGCAGGTCTTGGATAATTCACCCCTCCACTTT; CDR3: CASSPRQVLDNSPLHF
V: TRBV29-1; D: NA; J: TRBJ2-1; size: few; DNA: TGCAGCGTGGGACTGATAGAGCAGTTCTTC; CDR3: CSVGLIEQFF
V: TRBV24-1; D: NA; J: TRBJ2-5; size: NA; DNA: TGTGCCACCAGTGACTATAGGGAAGAGACCCAGTACTTC; CDR3: CATSDYREETQYF
V: TRBV4-2; D: TRBD1; J: TRBJ2-6; size: NA; DNA: TGTGCCAGCAGCCAATTACGGACAGGGTTCGCCTCTGGGGCCAACGTCCTGACTTTC; CDR3: CASSQLRTGFASGANVLTF
V: TRBV7-2; D: NA; J: TRBJ2-2; size: NA; DNA: TGTGCCAGCAGGTCCGGGACAAACTCCGGGGAGCTGTTTTTT; CDR3: CASRSGTNSGELFF
V: TRBV28; D: NA; J: TRBJ1-6; size: NA; DNA: TGTGCCAGCAACACCTACGGGACCGGCTCCTATAATTCACCCCTCCACTTT; CDR3: CASNTYGTGSYNSPLHF
V: TRBV7-2; D: TRBD2; J: TRBJ2-7; size: NA; DNA: TGTGCCAGCAGCAGGACTAGCGGGGGTAGATCTTCCGAGCAGTACTTC; CDR3: CASSRTSGGRSSEQYF
V: TRBV9; D: TRBD1; J: TRBJ2-1; size: NA; DNA: TGTGCCAGCAGCTTTATTGGATCCGGGACAGGGGTTCTCAATGAGCAGTTCTTC; CDR3: CASSFIGSGTGVLNEQFF
V: TRBV4-2; D: NA; J: TRBJ2-3; size: once; DNA: TGTGCCAGCAGCCAAGATATTAACACAGATACGCAGTATTTT; CDR3: CASSQDINTDTQYF
V: TRBV28; D: NA; J: TRBJ1-6; size: NA; DNA: TGTGCCAGCAGCTCCCCCAGGGAGGGCTTGGACAATTCACCCCTCCACTTT; CDR3: CASSSPREGLDNSPLHF
V: TRBV9; D: TRBD1; J: TRBJ2-1; size: few; DNA: TGTGCCAGCAGCGTAGTACAGGGGGTGAGGAATGAGCAGTTCTTC; CDR3: CASSVVQGVRNEQFF
V: TRBV27; D: NA; J: TRBJ1-5; size: NA; DNA: TGTGCCAGCAGTCCCGGGACACGGAGAAATCAGCCCCAGCATTTT; CDR3: CASSPGTRRNQPQHF
V: TRBV7-9; D: NA; J: TRBJ1-2; size: NA; DNA: TGTGCCAGCAGCTTACAGATGATCTATGGCTACACCTTC; CDR3: CASSLQMIYGYTF
V: TRBV28; D: TRBD1; J: TRBJ2-7; size: NA; DNA: TGTGCCAGCAGTTTCCCGATTTGGGGACAGAAGTACGAGCAGTACTTC; CDR3: CASSFPIWGQKYEQYF
V: TRBV14; D: NA; J: TRBJ2-1; size: few; DNA: TGTGCCAGCAGCCAGTATGGGATAGACAATGAGCAGTTCTTC; CDR3: CASSQYGIDNEQFF
V: TRBV30; D: TRBD1; J: TRBJ1-5; size: NA; DNA: TGTGCCTGGAGTGGGGGCCAGGGGGCGGCGGGTCAGCCCCAGCATTTT; CDR3: CAWSGGQGAAGQPQHF
V: TRBV24-1; D: TRBD1; J: TRBJ1-4; size: NA; DNA: TGTGCCACCAGTGATCTGACAGGGGAGGAGAATGAAAAACTGTTTTTT; CDR3: CATSDLTGEENEKLFF
V: TRBV5-4; D: NA; J: TRBJ2-5; size: NA; DNA: TGTGCCAGCAGCTTGGCCAGGCGAGAGACCCAGTACTTC; CDR3: CASSLARRETQYF
V: TRBV4-1; D: NA; J: TRBJ1-3; size: NA; DNA: TGCGCCAGCAGCTCAGCTACCAGGGGATCTGGAAACACCATATATTTT; CDR3: CASSSATRGSGNTIYF
V: TRBV7-7; D: NA; J: TRBJ2-5; size: many; DNA: TGTGCCAGCAGCTTAGGAATGGGGATCGAGACCCAGTACTTC; CDR3: CASSLGMGIETQYF
V: TRBV28; D: NA; J: TRBJ1-1; size: NA; DNA: TGTGCCAGCAGTCCTGCAGGGAGTGGGGACACTGAAGCTTTCTTT; CDR3: CASSPAGSGDTEAFF
V: TRBV10-3; D: TRBD1; J: TRBJ1-5; size: few; DNA: TGTGCCAGCGCCGGGACAGGGAATCAGCCCCAGCATTTT; CDR3: CASAGTGNQPQHF
V: TRBV28; D: TRBD2; J: TRBJ2-3; size: once; DNA: TGTGCCAGCAGTTTACCCCTTGGACTAGCCACAGATACGCAGTATTTT; CDR3: CASSLPLGLATDTQYF